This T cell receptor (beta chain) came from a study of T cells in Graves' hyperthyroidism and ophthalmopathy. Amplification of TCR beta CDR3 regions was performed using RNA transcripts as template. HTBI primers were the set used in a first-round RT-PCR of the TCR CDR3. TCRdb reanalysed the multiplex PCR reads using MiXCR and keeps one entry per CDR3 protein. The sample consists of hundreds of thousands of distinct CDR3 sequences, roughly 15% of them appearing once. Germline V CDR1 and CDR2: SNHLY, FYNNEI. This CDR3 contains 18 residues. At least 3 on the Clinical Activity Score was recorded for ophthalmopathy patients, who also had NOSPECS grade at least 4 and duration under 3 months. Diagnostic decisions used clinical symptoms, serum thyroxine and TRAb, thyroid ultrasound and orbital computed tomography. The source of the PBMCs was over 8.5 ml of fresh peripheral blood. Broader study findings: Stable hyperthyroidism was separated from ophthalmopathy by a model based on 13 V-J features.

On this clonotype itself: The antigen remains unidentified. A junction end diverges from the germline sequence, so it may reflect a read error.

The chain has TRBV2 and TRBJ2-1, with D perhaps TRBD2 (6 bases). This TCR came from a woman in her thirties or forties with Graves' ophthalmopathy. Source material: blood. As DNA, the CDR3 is TGTGCCAGCAGCGGGACTTTTGGGGCGCGTAGCTCCTACAATGAGCAGTCCTTC. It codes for CASSGTFGARSSYNEQSF.